Below, 17 T cell receptor beta chains from the same sample are listed, as sequenced in a study of blood T cell repertoires in COVID-19 (dated by TCRdb to 2019 to 2021). Library preparation was by the immunoSEQ multiplex PCR assay. Entries here come from immuneACCESS through TCRdb and include only in-frame sequences with V and J called. Some clones fail to appear in such tables; in the studies checked, an unresolved V gene covers under half of the shortfall, and the cause of the remainder is unknown. Present in this sample are about 380,000 clones, approximately 80% of which were seen just once. The ten biggest clones cover 1.1% of the sample. Material for sequencing was peripheral blood. Receptors were obtained from a human donor with acute or convalescent COVID-19. The donor label of this sample is uncertain.

The chain joins TRBV30 to TRBJ2-2, with D unresolved. The germline V gene has CDR1 GTSNPN and CDR2 SVGIG (reference sequence). The ends were cut back, 3 bases at V and 1 base at J, with 9 bases in the middle. The CDR3 consists of 14 residues. The CDR3 DNA reads TGTGCCTGGAGAGTTGGGCAGAACACCGGGGAGCTGTTTTTT. As protein: CAWRVGQNTGELFF.

The table lists this clone with a count of one. The chain carries TRBV2 and TRBJ1-3; tentatively, D is TRBD1 (5 bases). The CDR3 covers 17 residues. V lost 1 base, J lost 4 bases, and 17 bases lay in between. Germline V gene lookup returns CDR1 SNHLY and CDR2 FYNNEI. CDR3 sequence reads: CASSEGVVAGLGNTIYF. CDR3 DNA sequence: TGTGCCAGCAGTGAAGGGGTCGTCGCAGGGTTAGGAAACACCATATATTTT.

This clone was observed a single time. The J gene is TRBJ2-1, the V gene TRBV20-1; TRBD1 is a possible D gene (5 bases). V was pared by 3 bases and J by 7 bases, with 19 bases between. CDR3 size: 15 residues. Germline V CDR1 and CDR2: DFQATT, SNEGSKA (reference sequence). CDR3 sequence (DNA): TGCAGTGCTAGTTCAGGGCCCCGCAGCAGGAATGAGCAGTTCTTC. Translating it yields CSASSGPRSRNEQFF.

V and J are TRBV19 and TRBJ1-2; 9 bases align to TRBD1. The germline gives CDR1 LNHDA, CDR2 SQIVND (reference sequence). The CDR3 has 15 amino acids. The J segment lost 0 bases and the V segment lost 10 bases, leaving 9 bases of the junction unmatched. CDR3 loop: CATSGTGQANYGYTF. CDR3 nucleotides: TGTGCCACCTCCGGGACAGGGCAAGCTAACTATGGCTACACCTTC. Filled out from reference TRBV19 and TRBJ1-2, the complete variable domain reads DGGITQSPKYLFRKEGQNVTLSCEQNLNHDAMYWYRQDPGQGLRLIYYSQIVNDFQKGDIAEGYSVSREKKESFPLTVTSAQKNPTAFYLCATSGTGQANYGYTFGSGTRLTVV.

This clone occurred many times. V is TRBV6-4 and J is TRBJ2-3; 10 bases match TRBD1. Germline CDR1 and CDR2: MRHNA and SNTAGT. The length of the CDR3 is 15 residues. V dropped 0 bases and J dropped 4; count of bases not matched to a gene: 1. CDR3 nucleotides: TGTGCCAGCAGTGACTCGACAGGGGGCCCAGATACGCAGTATTTT. It translates to CASSDSTGGPDTQYF.

The J gene is TRBJ1-1, the V gene TRBV6-1; the match to TRBD1 covers 8 bases. Germline lookup yields CDR1 MNHNS and CDR2 SASEGT. Trimming cost V 2 bases and J 4 bases; bases outside gene matches: 3. The CDR3 totals 14 residues. CDR3 DNA sequence: TGTGCCAGCAGTGAAACAGGGGGTAGCACTGAAGCTTTCTTT. It translates to CASSETGGSTEAFF.

V usage is TRBV18 and J usage is TRBJ1-1, with D hard to call. CDR1 is KGHSH and CDR2 is LQKENI in the germline V gene. Trimming took off 5 bases at V and 6 bases at J, with 10 bases between the two ends. The CDR3 is made up of 12 amino acids. The CDR3 spells CASSDLGPEAFF. The DNA of the CDR3 is TGTGCCAGCTCAGATCTAGGCCCTGAAGCTTTCTTT.

This chain connects TRBV10-3 to TRBJ1-1; D may be TRBD1 (5 bases). The CDR3 runs 11 residues. The germline V gene encodes CDR1 ENHRY and CDR2 SYGVKD. V lost 6 bases and J 5 bases, leaving 7 bases between the germline ends. The CDR3 DNA sequence: TGTGCCATCAGCGGGGGGACTGAAGCTTTCTTT. It yields the protein CAISGGTEAFF.

V and J are TRBV7-8 and TRBJ2-4, with 7 nucleotides matching TRBD1. This CDR3 is 16 amino acids long. Germline CDR1 and CDR2: SGHVS and FQNEAQ. The junction had 6 bases not matched to a gene; V was cut back by 4 bases and J by 0 bases. The CDR3 coding sequence is TGTGCCAGCAGCTCGTTACAGGGGATAGCCAAAAACATTCAGTACTTC. It is translated as CASSSLQGIAKNIQYF.

CDR3 sequence reads: CASSTWGGAGPSYEQYF. The CDR3 DNA sequence: TGTGCCAGCAGTACGTGGGGAGGGGCGGGACCTTCCTACGAGCAGTACTTC. The rearrangement joins TRBV27 to TRBJ2-7; 7 bases are shared with TRBD2. The V segment lost 5 bases and the J segment 1 base; nucleotides outside the gene matches: 14. Germline CDR1 and CDR2: MNHEY and SMNVEV (reference sequence). The CDR3 runs 17 residues.

The chain employs TRBV14 and TRBJ1-4; no clear D gene. The CDR3 is made up of 16 amino acids. Trimming removed 4 bases at V and 1 base at J, with 13 bases between. CDR1 is SGHDN and CDR2 is FVKESK in the germline V gene. The CDR3 DNA follows: TGTGCCAGCAGCCGCAGACCCGGAGGAACTAATGAAAAACTGTTTTTT. Translation gives CASSRRPGGTNEKLFF.

V usage is TRBV7-2 and J usage is TRBJ1-6; 7 bases map to TRBD1. Germline CDR1 SGHTA, CDR2 FQGNSA. The CDR3 is made up of 15 amino acids. V was pared by 0 bases and J by 10 bases, with 6 bases of the junction left unmatched. The CDR3, as DNA: TGTGCCAGCAGCTTAGCTCGACAGGGTGGGTCACCCCTCCACTTT. This encodes CASSLARQGGSPLHF.

This chain links TRBV9 with TRBJ1-1, with D possibly being TRBD1 (5 bases). V was shortened by 0 bases and J by 6 bases, with 9 bases between the two germline ends. Germline CDR1 reads SGDLS; CDR2 reads YYNGEE. CDR3 size: 13 residues. The DNA of the CDR3 is TGTGCCAGCAGCGTAGGGGGGGTCTCTGAAGCTTTCTTT. Translating gives CASSVGGVSEAFF. The variable domain in full, completed from reference TRBV9 and TRBJ1-1, reads DSGVTQTPKHLITATGQRVTLRCSPRSGDLSVYWYQQSLDQGLQFLIQYYNGEERAKGNILERFSAQQFPDLHSELNLSSLELGDSALYFCASSVGGVSEAFFGQGTRLTVV.

This chain joins TRBV7-8 and TRBJ1-5, with TRBD1 matching 8 bases. In germline, CDR1 is SGHVS, CDR2 FQNEAQ. The V gene end was trimmed by 5 bases and the J gene end by 9 bases; junction bases not matched to a gene: 6. The CDR3 has 13 residues. The CDR3 DNA is TGTGCCAGCAGCGCGGGACAGGCCCGGCCCCAGCATTTT. It codes for CASSAGQARPQHF. The entire variable domain, with the rest obtained from reference TRBV7-8 and TRBJ1-5, is as follows: GAGVSQSPRYKVAKRGQDVALRCDPISGHVSLFWYQQALGQGPEFLTYFQNEAQLDKSGLPSDRFFAERPEGSVSTLKIQRTQQEDSAVYLCASSAGQARPQHFGDGTRLSIL.

This chain uses TRBV20-1 with TRBJ2-1, with no clear D. The CDR3 length is 11 residues. Germline assignment: CDR1 DFQATT and CDR2 SNEGSKA (reference sequence). Trimming removed 6 bases at V and 4 bases at J, with 7 bases between. The CDR3 reads CSALRYNEQFF. CDR3 nucleotide sequence: TGCAGTGCGTTGAGATACAATGAGCAGTTCTTC.

This clone was recorded a few times. V is TRBV7-9 and J is TRBJ2-7, with D perhaps matching TRBD1 (6 bases). The V and J ends lost 0 bases and 6 bases respectively, with 9 bases between them. The germline V gene has CDR1 SEHNR and CDR2 FQNEAQ (reference sequence). The CDR3 totals 13 residues. The CDR3 bases are TGTGCCAGCAGCTTAGCGGGACAAGGCGAGCAGTACTTC. Translation gives CASSLAGQGEQYF.

The V call is TRBV30, the J call TRBJ1-5; TRBD1 might be the D (6 bases). Germline assignment: CDR1 GTSNPN and CDR2 SVGIG (reference sequence). V lost 4 bases, J lost 5 bases, and 18 bases lay in between. This CDR3 has 15 amino acids. In nucleotides, the CDR3 is TGTGCCTGGAAACCCGGAGGGGGGGCTGATCAGCCCCAGCATTTT. The encoded protein is CAWKPGGGADQPQHF.